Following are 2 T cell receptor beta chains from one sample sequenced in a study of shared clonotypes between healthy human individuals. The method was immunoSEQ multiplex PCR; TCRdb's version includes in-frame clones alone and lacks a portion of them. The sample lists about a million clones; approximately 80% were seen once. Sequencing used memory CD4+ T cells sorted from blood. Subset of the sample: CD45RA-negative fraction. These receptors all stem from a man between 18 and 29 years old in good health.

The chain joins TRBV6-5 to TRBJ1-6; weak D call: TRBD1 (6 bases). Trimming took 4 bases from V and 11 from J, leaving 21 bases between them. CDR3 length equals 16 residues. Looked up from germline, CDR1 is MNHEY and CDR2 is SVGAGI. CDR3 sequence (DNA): TGTGCCAGCAGTTTAACCTTAACAGGGACGGGGGCACCCCTCCACTTT. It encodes CASSLTLTGTGAPLHF.

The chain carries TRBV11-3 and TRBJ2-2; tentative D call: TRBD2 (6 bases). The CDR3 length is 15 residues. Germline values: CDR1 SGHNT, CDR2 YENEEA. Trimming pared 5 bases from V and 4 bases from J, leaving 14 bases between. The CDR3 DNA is TGTGCCAGCAGCCCGCGAACGGGAGTCACCGGGGAGCTGTTTTTT. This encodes CASSPRTGVTGELFF.